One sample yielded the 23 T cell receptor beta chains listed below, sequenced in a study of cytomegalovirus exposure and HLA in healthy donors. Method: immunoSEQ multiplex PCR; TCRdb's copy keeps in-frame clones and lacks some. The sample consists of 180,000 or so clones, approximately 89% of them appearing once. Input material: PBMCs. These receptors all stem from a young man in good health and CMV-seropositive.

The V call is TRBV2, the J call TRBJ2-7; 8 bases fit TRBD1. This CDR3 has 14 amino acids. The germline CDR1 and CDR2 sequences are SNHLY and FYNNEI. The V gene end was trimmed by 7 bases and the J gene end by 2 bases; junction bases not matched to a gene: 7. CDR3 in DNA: TGTGCCAGCAACCCGGGGACAGGCCCCTACGAGCAGTACTTC. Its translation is CASNPGTGPYEQYF.

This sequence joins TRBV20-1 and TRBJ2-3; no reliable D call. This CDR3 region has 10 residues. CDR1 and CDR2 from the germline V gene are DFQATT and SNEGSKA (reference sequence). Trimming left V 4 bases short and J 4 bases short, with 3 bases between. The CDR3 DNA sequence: TGCAGTGCTATTGCAGATACGCAGTATTTT. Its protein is CSAIADTQYF.

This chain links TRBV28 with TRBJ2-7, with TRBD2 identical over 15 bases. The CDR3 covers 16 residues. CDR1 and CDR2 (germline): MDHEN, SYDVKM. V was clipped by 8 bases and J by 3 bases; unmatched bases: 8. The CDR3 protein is CASLGTSGRRGYEQYF. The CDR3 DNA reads TGTGCCAGCCTCGGGACTAGCGGGAGGAGGGGCTACGAGCAGTACTTC.

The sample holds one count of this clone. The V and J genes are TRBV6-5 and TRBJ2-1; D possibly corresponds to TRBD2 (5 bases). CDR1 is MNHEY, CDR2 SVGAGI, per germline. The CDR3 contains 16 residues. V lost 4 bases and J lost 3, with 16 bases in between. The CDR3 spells CASSSDTSGDYNEQFF. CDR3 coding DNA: TGTGCCAGCAGTTCCGATACCAGCGGAGACTACAATGAGCAGTTCTTC.

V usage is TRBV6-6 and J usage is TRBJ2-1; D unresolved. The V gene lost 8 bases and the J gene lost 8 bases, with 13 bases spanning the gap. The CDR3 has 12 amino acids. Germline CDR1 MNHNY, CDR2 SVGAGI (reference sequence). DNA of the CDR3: TGTGCCAGCGGGCCTAGGTCTCATGAGCAGTTCTTC. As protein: CASGPRSHEQFF.

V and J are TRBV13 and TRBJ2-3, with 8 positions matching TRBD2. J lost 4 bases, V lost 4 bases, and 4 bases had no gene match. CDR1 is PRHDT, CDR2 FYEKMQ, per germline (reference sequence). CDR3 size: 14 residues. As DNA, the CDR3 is TGTGCCAGCAGCTCGTCTAGCGGGTCAGATACGCAGTATTTT. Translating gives CASSSSSGSDTQYF.

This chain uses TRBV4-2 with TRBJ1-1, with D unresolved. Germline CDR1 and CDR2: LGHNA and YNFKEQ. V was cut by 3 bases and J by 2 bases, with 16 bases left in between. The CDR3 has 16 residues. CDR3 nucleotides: TGTGCCAGCAGCCAGTCCCTCCGCATGGTTAACACTGAAGCTTTCTTT. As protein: CASSQSLRMVNTEAFF.

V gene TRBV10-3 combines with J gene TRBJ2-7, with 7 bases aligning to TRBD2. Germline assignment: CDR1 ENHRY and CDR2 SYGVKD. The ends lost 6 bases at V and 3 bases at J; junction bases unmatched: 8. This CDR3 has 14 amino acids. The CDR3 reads CAISTIAGGYEQYF. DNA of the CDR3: TGTGCCATCAGCACCATAGCGGGCGGCTACGAGCAGTACTTC.

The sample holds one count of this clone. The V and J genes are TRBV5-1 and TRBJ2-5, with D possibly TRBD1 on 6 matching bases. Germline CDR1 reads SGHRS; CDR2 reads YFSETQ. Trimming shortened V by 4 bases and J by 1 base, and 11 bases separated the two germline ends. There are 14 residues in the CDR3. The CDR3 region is CASSVTGPQETQYF. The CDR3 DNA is TGCGCCAGCAGCGTCACAGGGCCCCAAGAGACCCAGTACTTC.

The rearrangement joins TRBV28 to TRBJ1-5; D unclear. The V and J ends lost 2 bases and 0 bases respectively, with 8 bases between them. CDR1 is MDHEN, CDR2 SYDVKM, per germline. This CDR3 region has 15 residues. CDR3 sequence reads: CASSLRGSSNQPQHF. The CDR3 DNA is TGTGCCAGCAGTTTAAGAGGGTCTAGCAATCAGCCCCAGCATTTT.

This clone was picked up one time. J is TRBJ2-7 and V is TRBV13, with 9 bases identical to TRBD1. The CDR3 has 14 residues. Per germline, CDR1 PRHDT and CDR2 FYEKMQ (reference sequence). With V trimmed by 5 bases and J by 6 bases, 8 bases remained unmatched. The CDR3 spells CASSGSGTGFEQYF. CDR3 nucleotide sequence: TGTGCCAGCAGCGGATCCGGGACAGGGTTCGAGCAGTACTTC.

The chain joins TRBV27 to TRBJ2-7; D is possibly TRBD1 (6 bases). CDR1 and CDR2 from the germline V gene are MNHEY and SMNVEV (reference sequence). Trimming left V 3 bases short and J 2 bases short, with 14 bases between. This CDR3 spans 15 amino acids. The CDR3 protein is CASSLSRGQAYEQYF. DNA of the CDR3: TGTGCCAGCAGTTTGAGCAGGGGCCAAGCCTACGAGCAGTACTTC.

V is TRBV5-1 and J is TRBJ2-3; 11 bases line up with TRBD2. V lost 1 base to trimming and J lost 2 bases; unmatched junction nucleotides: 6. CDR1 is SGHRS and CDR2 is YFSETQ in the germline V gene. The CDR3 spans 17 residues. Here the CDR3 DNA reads TGCGCCAGCAGCTTGTCCTGGACTAGCGGGCCCACAGATACGCAGTATTTT. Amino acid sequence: CASSLSWTSGPTDTQYF.

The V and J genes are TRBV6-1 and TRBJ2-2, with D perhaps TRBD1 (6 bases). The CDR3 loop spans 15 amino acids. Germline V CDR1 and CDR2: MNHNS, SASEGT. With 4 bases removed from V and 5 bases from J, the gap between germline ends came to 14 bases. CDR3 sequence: CASSGPGAVTGELFF. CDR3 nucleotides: TGTGCCAGCAGTGGACCAGGGGCGGTAACCGGGGAGCTGTTTTTT.

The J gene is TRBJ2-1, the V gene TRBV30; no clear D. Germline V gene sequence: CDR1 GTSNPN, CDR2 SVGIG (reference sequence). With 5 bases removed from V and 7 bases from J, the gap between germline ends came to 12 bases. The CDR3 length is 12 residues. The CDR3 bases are TGTGCCTGGTTTCCCCCCCGGAATGAGCAGTTCTTC. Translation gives CAWFPPRNEQFF.

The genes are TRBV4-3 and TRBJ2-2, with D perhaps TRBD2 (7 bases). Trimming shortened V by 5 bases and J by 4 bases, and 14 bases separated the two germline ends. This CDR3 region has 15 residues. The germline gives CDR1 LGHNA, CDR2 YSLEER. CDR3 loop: CASSGGGRGTGELFF. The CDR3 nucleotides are TGCGCCAGCAGCGGGGGGGGGCGCGGCACCGGGGAGCTGTTTTTT.

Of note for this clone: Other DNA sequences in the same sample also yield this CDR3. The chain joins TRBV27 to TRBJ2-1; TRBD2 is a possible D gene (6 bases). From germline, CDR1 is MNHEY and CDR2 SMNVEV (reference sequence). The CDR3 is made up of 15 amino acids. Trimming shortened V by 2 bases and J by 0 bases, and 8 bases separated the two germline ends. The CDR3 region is CASSLGTRSYNEQFF. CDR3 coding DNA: TGTGCCAGCAGTTTAGGGACTCGCTCCTACAATGAGCAGTTCTTC.

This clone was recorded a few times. CDR3 nucleotides: TGTGCCAGCAGCGTAGAGGGACAGGGGGTGGGATGGGAGACCCAGTACTTC. Translated, it gives CASSVEGQGVGWETQYF. The chain combines TRBV9 with TRBJ2-5, with 11 bases matching TRBD1. The CDR3 is made up of 17 amino acids. Unmatched junction bases numbered 9, after V lost 0 bases and J lost 5 bases. CDR1 is SGDLS and CDR2 is YYNGEE in the germline V gene.

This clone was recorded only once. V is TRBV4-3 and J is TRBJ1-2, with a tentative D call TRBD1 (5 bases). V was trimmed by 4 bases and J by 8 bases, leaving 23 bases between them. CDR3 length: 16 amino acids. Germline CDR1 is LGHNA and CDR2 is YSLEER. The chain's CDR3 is CASSRGTDLTPRGYTF. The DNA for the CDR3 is TGCGCCAGCAGCCGAGGGACGGATCTCACCCCGCGGGGCTACACCTTC.

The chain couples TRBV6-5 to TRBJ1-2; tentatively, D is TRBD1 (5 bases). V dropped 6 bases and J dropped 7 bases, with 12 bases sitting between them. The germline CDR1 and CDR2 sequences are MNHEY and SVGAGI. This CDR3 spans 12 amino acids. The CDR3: CASSGGGGGYTF. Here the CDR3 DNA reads TGTGCCAGCAGCGGGGGAGGTGGTGGCTACACCTTC.

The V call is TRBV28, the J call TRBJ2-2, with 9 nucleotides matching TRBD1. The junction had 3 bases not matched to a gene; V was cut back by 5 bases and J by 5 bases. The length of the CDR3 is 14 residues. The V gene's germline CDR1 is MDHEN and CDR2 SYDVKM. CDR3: CASSPGTGTGELFF. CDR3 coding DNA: TGTGCCAGCAGTCCCGGGACAGGGACCGGGGAGCTGTTTTTT.

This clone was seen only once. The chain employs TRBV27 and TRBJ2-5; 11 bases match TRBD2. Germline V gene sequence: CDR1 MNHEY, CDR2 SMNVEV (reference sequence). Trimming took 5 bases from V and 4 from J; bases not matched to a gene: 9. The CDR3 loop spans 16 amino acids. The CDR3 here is CASSRVAGGQGETQYF. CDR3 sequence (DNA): TGTGCCAGCAGTCGGGTAGCGGGGGGGCAAGGAGAGACCCAGTACTTC.

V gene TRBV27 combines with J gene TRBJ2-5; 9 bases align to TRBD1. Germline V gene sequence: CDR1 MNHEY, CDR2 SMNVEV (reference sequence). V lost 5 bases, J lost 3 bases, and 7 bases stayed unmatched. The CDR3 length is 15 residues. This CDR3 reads CASSAPGQGKETQYF. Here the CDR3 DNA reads TGTGCCAGCAGTGCCCCGGGACAGGGTAAAGAGACCCAGTACTTC.